The 13 T cell receptor beta chains given below trace back to one sample, sequenced in a study of shared clonotypes between healthy human individuals. Sequenced by immunoSEQ multiplex PCR; TCRdb stores in-frame clones only, minus some. The data show roughly 2.5 million clones, roughly nine tenths seen once. Material for sequencing was naive CD4+ T cells sorted from blood. As to subset: CD45RA+ positively selected. The origin of the receptors is a man aged 18 to 30 in good health.

V usage is TRBV6-1 and J usage is TRBJ1-2, with 7 bases identical to TRBD1. Germline lookup yields CDR1 MNHNS and CDR2 SASEGT. The CDR3 covers 16 residues. Trimming at V came to 4 bases and at J to 6 bases, leaving 14 bases not matched to a gene. The chain's CDR3 is CASSGVSGQGEDGYTF. CDR3 DNA: TGTGCCAGCAGTGGAGTTTCGGGTCAGGGGGAGGATGGCTACACCTTC.

V is TRBV30 and J is TRBJ1-1; weak D call: TRBD1 (5 bases). CDR1 and CDR2 (germline): GTSNPN, SVGIG (reference sequence). V was pared by 0 bases and J by 3 bases, with 11 bases between. This CDR3 has 14 amino acids. CDR3 coding DNA: TGTGCCTGGAGTGTGACCCGACAGTACACTGAAGCTTTCTTT. Amino acids: CAWSVTRQYTEAFF. Variable domain in full (rest from reference TRBV30 and TRBJ1-1): SQTIHQWPATLVQPVGSPLSLECTVEGTSNPNLYWYRQAAGRGLQLLFYSVGIGQISSEVPQNLSASRPQDRQFILSSKKLLLSDSGFYLCAWSVTRQYTEAFFGQGTRLTVV.

This chain links TRBV13 with TRBJ2-7; D unresolved. The V gene's germline CDR1 is PRHDT and CDR2 FYEKMQ (reference sequence). The V end lost 4 bases, the J end lost 7 bases, and 11 bases lay between the germline ends. The length of the CDR3 is 12 residues. The CDR3 region has the DNA TGTGCCAGCAGCTCCCCAAGAGGAGAGCAGTACTTC. Its translation: CASSSPRGEQYF.

The CDR3 sequence is CASNREGGKETQYF. The CDR3 DNA sequence: TGTGCCAGCAACCGCGAGGGGGGGAAAGAGACCCAGTACTTC. The chain couples TRBV9 to TRBJ2-5, with D perhaps TRBD2 (7 bases). Germline loops: CDR1 SGDLS, CDR2 YYNGEE. The V and J ends lost 6 bases and 3 bases respectively, with 15 bases between them. The CDR3 length is 14 residues.

The chain employs TRBV5-5 and TRBJ2-7; D might be TRBD1 (5 bases). Per the germline V gene, CDR1 is SGHKS and CDR2 is YYEKEE (reference sequence). V lost 0 bases, J lost 2 bases, and 12 bases lay in between. The length of the CDR3 is 15 residues. The CDR3 coding sequence is TGTGCCAGCAGCTTGGGGCAGGGCGGCCCCTACGAGCAGTACTTC. It specifies CASSLGQGGPYEQYF.

In this sample, this clone turned up once. V usage is TRBV7-3 and J usage is TRBJ2-2; TRBD2 might be the D (5 bases). The germline CDR1 and CDR2 sequences are SGHTA and FQGTGA. The CDR3 is 12 residues long. V was pared by 5 bases and J by 5 bases, with 6 bases between. The CDR3 DNA reads as TGTGCCAGCAGCCCGGGGACCGGGGAGCTGTTTTTT. It encodes CASSPGTGELFF.

This clone was seen once. The J gene is TRBJ2-1, the V gene TRBV6-4; 7 bases are shared with TRBD2. Unmatched junction bases numbered 2, after V lost 3 bases and J lost 0 bases. Per the germline V gene, CDR1 is MRHNA and CDR2 is SNTAGT. This CDR3 has 15 amino acids. CDR3 protein: CASSELAASYNEQFF. In nucleotides, the CDR3 is TGTGCCAGCAGTGAGCTAGCGGCCTCCTACAATGAGCAGTTCTTC.

This chain connects TRBV25-1 to TRBJ1-4; D not certain. There are 17 residues in the CDR3. Trimming left V 1 base short and J 0 bases short, with 12 bases between. CDR1 is MGHDK, CDR2 SYGVNS, per germline. CDR3 in DNA: TGTGCCAGCAGTGAATTAAAGGACGGTGCAACTAATGAAAAACTGTTTTTT. It yields the protein CASSELKDGATNEKLFF. The complete variable domain, with remaining parts taken from reference TRBV25-1 and TRBJ1-4, reads EADIYQTPRYLVIGTGKKITLECSQTMGHDKMYWYQQDPGMELHLIHYSYGVNSTEKGDLSSESTVSRIRTEHFPLTLESARPSHTSQYLCASSELKDGATNEKLFFGSGTQLSVL.

The rearrangement joins TRBV10-1 to TRBJ2-7, with 9 bases matching TRBD1. J gave up 3 bases and V 6 bases, and 9 bases lay outside the gene matches. The CDR3 sequence is 15 residues long. CDR1 WNHNN and CDR2 SYGVQD come from the germline V gene (reference sequence). CDR3 amino acids: CASSGTGPYLYEQYF. DNA of the CDR3: TGCGCCAGCAGCGGGACAGGGCCTTACCTCTACGAGCAGTACTTC.

The chain combines TRBV9 with TRBJ1-3; 9 bases match TRBD1. Unmatched junction bases numbered 6, after V lost 4 bases and J lost 4 bases. The CDR3 contains 15 residues. Germline values: CDR1 SGDLS, CDR2 YYNGEE. CDR3 sequence (DNA): TGTGCCAGCAGCTCCTGGGACAGGGCGGGAAACACCATATATTTT. As protein: CASSSWDRAGNTIYF. The entire variable domain, with the rest obtained from reference TRBV9 and TRBJ1-3, is as follows: DSGVTQTPKHLITATGQRVTLRCSPRSGDLSVYWYQQSLDQGLQFLIQYYNGEERAKGNILERFSAQQFPDLHSELNLSSLELGDSALYFCASSSWDRAGNTIYFGEGSWLTVV.

With respect to this clone: Distinct nucleotide sequences in the sample also encode this CDR3. The chain is built from TRBV19 and TRBJ1-5, with D unclear. V lost 7 bases and J 4 bases, leaving 8 bases between the germline ends. The CDR3 runs 12 residues. Germline V gives CDR1 LNHDA, CDR2 SQIVND (reference sequence). CDR3 nucleotides: TGTGCCAGTAAGCAGTCTAATCAGCCCCAGCATTTT. It encodes CASKQSNQPQHF.

This rearrangement joins TRBV5-6 to TRBJ2-1, with TRBD2 as a possible D gene (5 bases). The germline CDR1 and CDR2 sequences are SGHDT and YYEEEE. The CDR3 covers 13 residues. Trimming removed 6 bases at V and 9 bases at J, with 16 bases between. In nucleotides, the CDR3 is TGTGCCAGCACCTTCGGGGATTCAGGTGAGCAGTTCTTC. Its protein is CASTFGDSGEQFF.

The chain uses TRBV2 and TRBJ1-4, with D possibly TRBD1 on 5 matching bases. The CDR3 sequence is 14 residues long. V was cut by 8 bases and J by 7 bases, with 17 bases left in between. Per germline, CDR1 SNHLY and CDR2 FYNNEI. The CDR3 region has the DNA TGTGCCAGCCGAGTAACAGGTACTTCTGAAAAACTGTTTTTT. Amino acid sequence: CASRVTGTSEKLFF.